The following is a T cell receptor beta chain sequence with its context. Antigen unknown. The sample belongs to a study of cytomegalovirus exposure and HLA in healthy donors. The CDR3 consists of 14 residues. With 2 bases removed from V and 7 bases from J, the gap between germline ends came to 12 bases. The germline V gene has CDR1 GTSNPN and CDR2 SVGIG (reference sequence). General study points: As a later analysis revealed, most CMV-associated TCR beta chains appeared HLA-restricted. Exclusion as indistinguishable affected some V segments, including TRBV6-2 and TRBV6-3.

The primer mix had 60 Vbeta and 13 Jbeta primers. Using immunoSEQ multiplex PCR, the repertoire was profiled, and TCRdb retains in-frame clones only, with some absent. The table lists about 64,000 clones, roughly 74% of them singletons. Sequenced input: PBMCs. V and J are TRBV30 and TRBJ1-6; D is perhaps TRBD1 (6 bases). The sequence was obtained from a man aged 18 to 30 in good health and CMV-seropositive. As DNA, the CDR3 is TGTGCCTGGAGTATAGGACAGCAGAATTCACCCCTCCACTTT. This codes for CAWSIGQQNSPLHF.